A selection of T cell receptor beta chains follows, all from one sample in a study of blood T cell repertoires in COVID-19. The protocol was immunoSEQ multiplex PCR, while the TCRdb copy is restricted to in-frame clones and leaves out a portion. The sample yields over 200,000 clones, approximately 87% seen once. The sequencing input was peripheral blood. The receptors come from a woman between 70 and 85 years old with active or convalescent COVID-19. The CDR3 runs from the conserved cysteine through the conserved F or W. A D gene is named only where the DNA matches it firmly. Not all rows give a size; the values are once, few, many and, for expanded clones, a class.

j_call | clone_size | v_call | d_call | cdr3_aa | cdr3_nt
TRBJ1-1 | - | TRBV6-5 | - | CASSRDSYSEAFF | TGTGCCAGCAGCCGTGACAGTTACTCTGAAGCTTTCTTT
TRBJ1-2 | - | TRBV30 | - | CAWSSGSNGYTF | TGTGCCTGGAGTTCAGGGTCTAATGGCTACACCTTC
TRBJ2-1 | many | TRBV7-9 | TRBD1 | CASSPAQGDRSNEQFF | TGTGCCAGCAGCCCCGCACAGGGGGATCGATCGAATGAGCAGTTCTTC
TRBJ2-1 | - | TRBV5-1 | - | CASSLVGVAAYNEQFF | TGCGCCAGCAGCTTGGTAGGGGTAGCGGCCTACAATGAGCAGTTCTTC
TRBJ1-2 | - | TRBV20-1 | - | CSALENGYTF | TGCAGTGCACTCGAGAATGGCTACACCTTC
TRBJ1-1 | - | TRBV28 | - | CASSFGSRGINTEAFF | TGTGCCAGCAGTTTCGGGAGTCGTGGGATTAACACTGAAGCTTTCTTT
TRBJ2-7 | - | TRBV6-1 | - | CASSEAPGRSYEQYF | TGTGCCAGCAGTGAAGCGCCAGGAAGATCCTACGAGCAGTACTTC
TRBJ1-1 | - | TRBV3-1/TRBV3-2 | - | CASSQGGSRAGAFF | TGTGCCAGCAGCCAAGGAGGGTCGAGGGCGGGAGCTTTCTTT
TRBJ2-1 | - | TRBV30 | - | CAWSVLPNEQFF | TGTGCCTGGAGTGTACTACCAAACGAGCAGTTCTTC
TRBJ2-1 | - | TRBV5-8 | - | CASSLGAGQNSDEQFF | TGTGCCAGCAGCTTGGGAGCAGGACAAAATTCGGATGAGCAGTTCTTC
TRBJ1-4 | - | TRBV7-9 | TRBD1 | CASNKQGIDEKLFF | TGTGCCAGCAACAAACAGGGGATTGATGAAAAACTGTTTTTT
TRBJ2-7 | - | TRBV11-3 | - | CASSGGTSAYEQYF | TGTGCCAGCAGCGGGGGGACGAGTGCCTACGAGCAGTACTTC
TRBJ2-1 | - | TRBV14 | - | CASSQGLRGHEQFF | TGTGCCAGCAGCCAAGGGTTGCGGGGGCATGAGCAGTTCTTC
TRBJ2-1 | - | TRBV5-1 | TRBD1 | CASSLTGGTLNEQFF | TGCGCCAGCAGCCTAACAGGGGGCACCCTAAATGAGCAGTTCTTC
TRBJ1-2 | - | TRBV7-9 | TRBD1 | CASSFETGPNYGYTF | TGTGCCAGCAGCTTCGAGACAGGGCCTAACTATGGCTACACCTTC
TRBJ1-3 | - | TRBV7-2 | - | CATKGFSGNTIYF | TGTGCCACCAAGGGGTTCTCTGGAAACACCATATATTTT
TRBJ2-7 | - | TRBV19 | TRBD1 | CASSKDPTGREQYF | TGTGCCAGTAGTAAAGACCCGACAGGGCGCGAGCAGTACTTC